Shown below are 21 T cell receptor beta chains from a single sample sequenced in a study of hypomethylating agent response in myelodysplastic syndrome. Libraries were prepared by immunoSEQ multiplex PCR; TCRdb keeps only in-frame clonotypes and omits some of them. Here the sample spans about 3,700 clones, around nine tenths being singletons. This specimen was bone marrow, taken before or after starting hypomethylating agent treatment for myelodysplastic syndrome (not recorded which). The receptors stem from a human donor with myelodysplastic syndrome.

V gene TRBV6-5 combines with J gene TRBJ1-1; the match to TRBD1 covers 12 bases. CDR1 is MNHEY, CDR2 SVGAGI, per germline. This CDR3 is built from 16 residues. J was trimmed by 5 bases and V by 2 bases; bases with no gene match: 6. CDR3: CASSYAGQGAKTEAFF. The CDR3 bases are TGTGCCAGCAGTTACGCGGGACAGGGGGCTAAAACTGAAGCTTTCTTT.

The chain recombines TRBV28 with TRBJ1-5, with 10 nucleotides matching TRBD1. Germline V lookup: CDR1 MDHEN, CDR2 SYDVKM. There are 17 residues in the CDR3. With V trimmed by 5 bases and J by 3 bases, 10 bases remained unmatched. DNA for the CDR3: TGTGCCAGCAGTCCACCCCGGACAGGGGGTAACAATCAGCCCCAGCATTTT. It translates to CASSPPRTGGNNQPQHF.

This sequence joins TRBV7-2 and TRBJ1-1, with D perhaps TRBD1 (6 bases). Deletions cut 1 base from V and 5 bases from J, with 11 bases between. CDR1 and CDR2 (germline): SGHTA, FQGNSA. The CDR3 totals 14 residues. The CDR3 region is CASSLVGGQTEAFF. The CDR3 DNA reads as TGTGCCAGCAGCTTAGTGGGGGGGCAGACTGAAGCTTTCTTT.

The V and J genes are TRBV9 and TRBJ1-2, with D possibly matching TRBD1 (6 bases). The germline gives CDR1 SGDLS, CDR2 YYNGEE. Trimming took 4 bases from V and 3 from J, leaving 19 bases between them. The CDR3 has 16 amino acids. The CDR3 spells CASSPGAWGADYGYTF. For the CDR3, the DNA is TGTGCCAGCAGCCCGGGGGCATGGGGGGCAGACTATGGCTACACCTTC.

This chain links TRBV5-6 with TRBJ2-5, with D uncertain. V was pared by 0 bases and J by 2 bases, with 8 bases between. Germline V CDR1 and CDR2: SGHDT, YYEEEE. The CDR3 contains 14 residues. This chain's CDR3 is CASSLGTVQETQYF. CDR3 DNA: TGTGCCAGCAGCTTGGGGACGGTTCAAGAGACCCAGTACTTC.

This rearrangement joins TRBV27 to TRBJ2-1; a weak D match, TRBD2 (7 bases). V gave up 4 bases and J gave up 5 bases, with 12 bases separating them. Germline values: CDR1 MNHEY, CDR2 SMNVEV (reference sequence). The CDR3 has 14 residues. The CDR3 DNA reads as TGTGCCAGCAGTTCGGGGGGCGCTCACAATGAGCAGTTCTTC. This gives the protein CASSSGGAHNEQFF.

This clone was picked up one time. CDR3 DNA sequence: TGTGCCAGCAGCCCAAGACTAGCGGGTGAGCAGTTCTTC. Amino acid sequence: CASSPRLAGEQFF. V is TRBV4-2 and J is TRBJ2-1; TRBD2 matches at 10 bases. CDR1 is LGHNA and CDR2 is YNFKEQ in the germline V gene. V shed 4 bases, J shed 9 bases, and the junction held 3 bases outside the gene matches. The CDR3 loop spans 13 amino acids.

This chain connects TRBV5-5 to TRBJ2-1; TRBD1 or TRBD2 may be the D gene (5 bases each). The CDR3 sequence is 17 residues long. Germline V gives CDR1 SGHKS, CDR2 YYEKEE (reference sequence). V lost 2 bases to trimming and J lost 0 bases, with 15 bases between them. The CDR3 region is CASSLVGWGSSYNEQFF. The CDR3 nucleotides are TGTGCCAGCAGCTTAGTCGGTTGGGGGAGCTCCTACAATGAGCAGTTCTTC. The variable domain in full, with the rest retrieved from reference TRBV5-5 and TRBJ2-1, is DAGVTQSPTHLIKTRGQQVTLRCSPISGHKSVSWYQQVLGQGPQFIFQYYEKEERGRGNFPDRFSARQFPNYSSELNVNALLLGDSALYLCASSLVGWGSSYNEQFFGPGTRLTVL.

This chain links TRBV19 with TRBJ1-5; 8 nucleotides line up with TRBD1. J gave up 3 bases and V 6 bases, and 4 bases lay outside the gene matches. The CDR3 length is 14 residues. Germline CDR1 LNHDA, CDR2 SQIVND (reference sequence). CDR3 nucleotide sequence: TGTGCCAGTAGGGACAGGGAATACAATCAGCCCCAGCATTTT. The encoded protein is CASRDREYNQPQHF.

The CDR3 DNA follows: TGTGCCAGCAGTGAACACCTGAACACTGAAGCTTTCTTT. Its translation is CASSEHLNTEAFF. The chain couples TRBV6-1 to TRBJ1-1, with D unclear. The CDR3 runs to 13 residues. Germline V gene sequence: CDR1 MNHNS, CDR2 SASEGT. V lost 2 bases and J lost 0, with 4 bases in between.

CDR3 nucleotide sequence: TGTGCCAGCAGCCAAGAAGCGCGGAAGGGGGGCACCGGGGAGCTGTTTTTT. This gives the protein CASSQEARKGGTGELFF. The chain joins TRBV14 to TRBJ2-2; tentatively, D is TRBD1 or TRBD2 (6 bases each). V was pared by 0 bases and J by 4 bases, with 15 bases between. The CDR3 consists of 17 residues. The germline CDR1 and CDR2 sequences are SGHDN and FVKESK.

CDR3 loop: CASMVAGFTGELFF. CDR3 sequence (DNA): TGTGCCAGCATGGTCGCAGGGTTCACCGGGGAGCTGTTTTTT. V is TRBV5-6 and J is TRBJ2-2; a possible D gene is TRBD1 (5 bases). The germline V gene encodes CDR1 SGHDT and CDR2 YYEEEE. V gave up 6 bases and J gave up 4 bases, with 13 bases separating them. The CDR3 has 14 residues. The full variable domain, completed using reference TRBV5-6 and TRBJ2-2, is DAGVTQSPTHLIKTRGQQVTLRCSPKSGHDTVSWYQQALGQGPQFIFQYYEEEERQRGNFPDRFSGHQFPNYSSELNVNALLLGDSALYLCASMVAGFTGELFFGEGSRLTVL.

This rearrangement joins TRBV5-1 to TRBJ2-5; TRBD2 aligns across 9 bases. This CDR3 has 15 residues. The ends lost 5 bases at V and 5 bases at J; junction bases unmatched: 10. Per the germline V gene, CDR1 is SGHRS and CDR2 is YFSETQ. Written as DNA, the CDR3 is TGCGCCAGCAGGCCAAGGGCGGGAGGGGAGGAGACCCAGTACTTC. Translation: CASRPRAGGEETQYF. The variable domain in full, completed from reference TRBV5-1 and TRBJ2-5, reads KAGVTQTPRYLIKTRGQQVTLSCSPISGHRSVSWYQQTPGQGLQFLFEYFSETQRNKGNFPGRFSGRQFSNSRSEMNVSTLELGDSALYLCASRPRAGGEETQYFGPGTRLLVL.

This clone has just one count. The CDR3 loop is CASSPVFGLAEGETQYF. CDR3 nucleotides: TGTGCCAGCAGCCCCGTATTTGGACTAGCGGAGGGAGAGACCCAGTACTTC. The genes are TRBV5-4 and TRBJ2-5; TRBD2 matches at 10 bases. The CDR3 spans 17 residues. Per the germline V gene, CDR1 is SGHNT and CDR2 is YYREEE (reference sequence). V dropped 4 bases and J dropped 4; count of bases not matched to a gene: 13. Full variable domain (outside the CDR3, taken from reference TRBV5-4 and TRBJ2-5): ETGVTQSPTHLIKTRGQQVTLRCSSQSGHNTVSWYQQALGQGPQFIFQYYREEENGRGNFPPRFSGLQFPNYSSELNVNALELDDSALYLCASSPVFGLAEGETQYFGPGTRLLVL.

This chain joins TRBV7-2 and TRBJ2-1, with TRBD1 matching 10 bases. V lost 5 bases, J lost 6 bases, and 7 bases stayed unmatched. Germline loops: CDR1 SGHTA, CDR2 FQGNSA. CDR3 length: 15 residues. CDR3 DNA: TGTGCCAGCAGCCCCTGGACAGGGGGTGTCAATGAGCAGTTCTTC. It yields the protein CASSPWTGGVNEQFF.

This chain joins TRBV27 and TRBJ1-6; 7 bases align to TRBD1. Per the germline V gene, CDR1 is MNHEY and CDR2 is SMNVEV (reference sequence). The CDR3 is 16 amino acids. The V gene end was trimmed by 3 bases and the J gene end by 6 bases; junction bases not matched to a gene: 8. The CDR3 coding sequence is TGTGCCAGCAGTTTCTATTACAGGGGCGCTAATTCACCCCTCCACTTT. This translates into CASSFYYRGANSPLHF.

V is TRBV27 and J is TRBJ2-3; 7 bases align to TRBD1. The ends lost 5 bases at V and 6 bases at J; junction bases unmatched: 11. The CDR3 is made up of 15 amino acids. Germline lookup yields CDR1 MNHEY and CDR2 SMNVEV (reference sequence). The DNA of the CDR3 is TGTGCCAGCAGTCGTGACAGGGCCCTCAGCGATACGCAGTATTTT. Amino acid sequence: CASSRDRALSDTQYF.

The chain links TRBV5-1 to TRBJ1-4; perhaps TRBD1 as D (5 bases). V was pared by 1 base and J by 8 bases, with 12 bases between. CDR3 length equals 14 residues. Germline-derived CDR1 and CDR2 are SGHRS and YFSETQ. The DNA for the CDR3 is TGCGCCAGCAGCTTGACAGGAGATGGGGAAAAACTGTTTTTT. Amino acids: CASSLTGDGEKLFF.

The chain carries TRBV19 and TRBJ2-3; no clear D gene. Germline CDR1 reads LNHDA; CDR2 reads SQIVND (reference sequence). Trimming pared 3 bases from V and 0 bases from J, leaving 10 bases between. The CDR3 contains 15 residues. The CDR3 reads CASSIGGSSTDTQYF. Here the CDR3 DNA reads TGTGCCAGTAGTATCGGCGGATCTAGCACAGATACGCAGTATTTT.

This rearrangement joins TRBV28 to TRBJ2-7; TRBD1 or TRBD2 may be the D gene (6 bases each). Trimming cost V 5 bases and J 2 bases, with 10 bases left between them. The CDR3 covers 13 residues. Germline-derived CDR1 and CDR2 are MDHEN and SYDVKM. The CDR3 DNA is TGTGCCAGCAGTGGGGGGCTAGCCTACGAGCAGTACTTC. The encoded protein is CASSGGLAYEQYF.

A note on this clone: An end of the junction does not agree with germline; a read error may underlie this. The rearrangement links TRBV5-8 to TRBJ1-2, with TRBD1 matching 7 bases. The length of the CDR3 is 12 residues. Germline values: CDR1 SGHTS, CDR2 YDEGEE. CDR3 protein: CASSSDDRAGGF. In nucleotides, the CDR3 is TGTGCCAGCAGTAGCGATGACAGGGCTGGAGGCTTC. The full variable domain, completed using reference TRBV5-8 and TRBJ1-2, is EAGVTQSPTHLIKTRGQQATLRCSPISGHTSVYWYQQALGLGLQFLLWYDEGEERNRGNFPPRFSGRQFPNYSSELNVNALELEDSALYLCASSSDDRAGGFGSGTRLTVV.